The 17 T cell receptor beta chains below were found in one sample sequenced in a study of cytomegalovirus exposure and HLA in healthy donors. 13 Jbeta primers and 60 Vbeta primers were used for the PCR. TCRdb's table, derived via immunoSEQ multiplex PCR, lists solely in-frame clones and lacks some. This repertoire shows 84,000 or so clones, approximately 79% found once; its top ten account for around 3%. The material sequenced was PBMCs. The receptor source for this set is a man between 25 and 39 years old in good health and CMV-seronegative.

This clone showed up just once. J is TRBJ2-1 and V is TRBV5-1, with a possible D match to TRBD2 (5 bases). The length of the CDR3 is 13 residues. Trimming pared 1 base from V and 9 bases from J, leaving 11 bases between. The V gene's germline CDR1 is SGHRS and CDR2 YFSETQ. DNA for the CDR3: TGCGCCAGCAGCTTGTTTCAGGCGGGTGAGCAGTTCTTC. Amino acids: CASSLFQAGEQFF.

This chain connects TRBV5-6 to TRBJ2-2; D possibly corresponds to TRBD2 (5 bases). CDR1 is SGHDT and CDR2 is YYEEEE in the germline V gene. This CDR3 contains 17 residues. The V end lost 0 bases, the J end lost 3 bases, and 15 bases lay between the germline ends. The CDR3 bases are TGTGCCAGCAGCTTGGTATATTCCCTGGGAGACACCGGGGAGCTGTTTTTT. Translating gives CASSLVYSLGDTGELFF.

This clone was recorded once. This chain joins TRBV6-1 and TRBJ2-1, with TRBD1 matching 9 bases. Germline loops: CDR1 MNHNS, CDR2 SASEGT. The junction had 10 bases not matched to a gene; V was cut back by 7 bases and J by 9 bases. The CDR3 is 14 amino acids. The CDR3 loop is CASIIRDRVGEQFF. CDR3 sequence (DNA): TGTGCCAGCATTATCCGGGACAGGGTGGGTGAGCAGTTCTTC.

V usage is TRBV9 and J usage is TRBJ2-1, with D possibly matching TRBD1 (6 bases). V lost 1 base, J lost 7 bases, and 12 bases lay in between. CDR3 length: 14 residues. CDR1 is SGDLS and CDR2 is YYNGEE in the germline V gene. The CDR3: CASSVQGTGNEQFF. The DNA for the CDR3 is TGTGCCAGCAGCGTACAGGGGACGGGTAATGAGCAGTTCTTC.

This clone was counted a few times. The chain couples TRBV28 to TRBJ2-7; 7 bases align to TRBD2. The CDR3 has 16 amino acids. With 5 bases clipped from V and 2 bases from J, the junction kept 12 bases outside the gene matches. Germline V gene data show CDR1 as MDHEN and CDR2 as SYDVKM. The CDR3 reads CASSPGGGIATYEQYF. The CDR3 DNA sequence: TGTGCCAGCAGTCCGGGGGGTGGAATAGCAACCTACGAGCAGTACTTC. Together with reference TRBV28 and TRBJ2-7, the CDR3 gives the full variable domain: DVKVTQSSRYLVKRTGEKVFLECVQDMDHENMFWYRQDPGLGLRLIYFSYDVKMKEKGDIPEGYSVSREKKERFSLILESASTNQTSMYLCASSPGGGIATYEQYFGPGTRLTVT.

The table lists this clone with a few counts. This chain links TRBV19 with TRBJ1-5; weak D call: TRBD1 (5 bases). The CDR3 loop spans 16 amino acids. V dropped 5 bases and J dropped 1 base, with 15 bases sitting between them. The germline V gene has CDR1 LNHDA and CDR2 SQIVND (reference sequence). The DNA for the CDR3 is TGTGCCAGTAGTCGGGCAGGGCAAATCAGCAATCAGCCCCAGCATTTT. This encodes CASSRAGQISNQPQHF.

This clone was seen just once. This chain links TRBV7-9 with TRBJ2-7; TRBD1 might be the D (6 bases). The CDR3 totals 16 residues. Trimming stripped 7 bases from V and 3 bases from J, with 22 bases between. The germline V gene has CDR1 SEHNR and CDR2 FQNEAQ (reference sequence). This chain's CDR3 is CASTLNRDGGFYEQYF. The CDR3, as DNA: TGTGCCAGCACCCTTAACAGGGATGGGGGCTTCTACGAGCAGTACTTC.

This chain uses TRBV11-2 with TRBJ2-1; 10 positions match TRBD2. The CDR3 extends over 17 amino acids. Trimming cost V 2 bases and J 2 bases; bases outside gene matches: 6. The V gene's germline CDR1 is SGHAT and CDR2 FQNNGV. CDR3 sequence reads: CASSLLPLAGAYNEQFF. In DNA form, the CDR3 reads TGTGCCAGCAGCTTACTCCCCCTAGCGGGGGCCTACAATGAGCAGTTCTTC.

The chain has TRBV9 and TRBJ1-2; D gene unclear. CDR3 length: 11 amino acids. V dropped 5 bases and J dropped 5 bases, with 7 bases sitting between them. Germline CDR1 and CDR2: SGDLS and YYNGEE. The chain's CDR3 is CASRGGYGYTF. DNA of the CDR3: TGTGCCAGCAGAGGAGGATATGGCTACACCTTC.

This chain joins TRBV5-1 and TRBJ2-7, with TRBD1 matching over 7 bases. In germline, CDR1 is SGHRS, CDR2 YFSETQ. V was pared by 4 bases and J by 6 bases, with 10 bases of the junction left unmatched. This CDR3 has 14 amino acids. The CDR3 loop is CASSPTPDRAEQYF. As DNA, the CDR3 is TGCGCCAGCAGCCCAACGCCCGACAGGGCCGAGCAGTACTTC. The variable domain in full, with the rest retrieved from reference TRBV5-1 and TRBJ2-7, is KAGVTQTPRYLIKTRGQQVTLSCSPISGHRSVSWYQQTPGQGLQFLFEYFSETQRNKGNFPGRFSGRQFSNSRSEMNVSTLELGDSALYLCASSPTPDRAEQYFGPGTRLTVT.

CDR3 DNA: TGTGCCAGCAGCTTGGGCGGGGACAGAGGGGGGCAAGAGACCCAGTACTTC. This codes for CASSLGGDRGGQETQYF. This chain joins TRBV5-4 and TRBJ2-5; TRBD1 might be the D (7 bases). The CDR3 consists of 17 residues. Trimming pared 0 bases from V and 2 bases from J, leaving 17 bases between. CDR1 and CDR2 (germline): SGHNT, YYREEE (reference sequence). The variable domain in full, completed from reference TRBV5-4 and TRBJ2-5, reads ETGVTQSPTHLIKTRGQQVTLRCSSQSGHNTVSWYQQALGQGPQFIFQYYREEENGRGNFPPRFSGLQFPNYSSELNVNALELDDSALYLCASSLGGDRGGQETQYFGPGTRLLVL.

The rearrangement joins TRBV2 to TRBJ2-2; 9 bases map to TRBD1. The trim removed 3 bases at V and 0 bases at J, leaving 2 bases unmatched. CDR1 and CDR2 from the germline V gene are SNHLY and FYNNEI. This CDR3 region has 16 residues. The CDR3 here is CASSEDRGSNTGELFF. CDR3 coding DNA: TGTGCCAGCAGTGAGGACAGGGGATCGAACACCGGGGAGCTGTTTTTT.

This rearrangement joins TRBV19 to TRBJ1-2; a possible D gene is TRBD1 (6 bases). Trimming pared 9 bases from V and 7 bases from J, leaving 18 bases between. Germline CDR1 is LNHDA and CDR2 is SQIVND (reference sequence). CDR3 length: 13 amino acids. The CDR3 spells CASDYGIGGGYTF. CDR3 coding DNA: TGTGCCAGCGACTATGGGATAGGGGGTGGCTACACCTTC.

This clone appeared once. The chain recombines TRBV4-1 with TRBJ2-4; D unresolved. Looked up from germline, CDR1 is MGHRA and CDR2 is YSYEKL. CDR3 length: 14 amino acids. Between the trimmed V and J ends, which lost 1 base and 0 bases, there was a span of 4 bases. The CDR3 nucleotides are TGCGCCAGCAGCCAAGTAGCAGCCAAAAACATTCAGTACTTC. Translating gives CASSQVAAKNIQYF.

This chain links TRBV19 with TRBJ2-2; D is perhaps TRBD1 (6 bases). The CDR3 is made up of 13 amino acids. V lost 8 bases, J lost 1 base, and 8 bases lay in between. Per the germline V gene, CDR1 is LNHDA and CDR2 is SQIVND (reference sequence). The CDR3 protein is CASQTGNTGELFF. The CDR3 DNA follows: TGTGCCAGTCAGACAGGGAACACCGGGGAGCTGTTTTTT.

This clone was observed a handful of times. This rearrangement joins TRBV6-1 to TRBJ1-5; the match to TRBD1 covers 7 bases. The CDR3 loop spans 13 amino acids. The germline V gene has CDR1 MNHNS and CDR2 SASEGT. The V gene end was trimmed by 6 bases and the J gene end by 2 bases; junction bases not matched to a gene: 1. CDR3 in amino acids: CASRTGGNQPQHF. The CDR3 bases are TGTGCCAGCAGAACAGGGGGCAATCAGCCCCAGCATTTT.

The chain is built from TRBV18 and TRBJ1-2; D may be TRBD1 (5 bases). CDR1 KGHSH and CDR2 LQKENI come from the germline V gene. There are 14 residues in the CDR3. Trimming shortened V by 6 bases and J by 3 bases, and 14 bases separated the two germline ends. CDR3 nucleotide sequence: TGTGCCAGCTCGCCGTCCAGGGATGACTATGGCTACACCTTC. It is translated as CASSPSRDDYGYTF.